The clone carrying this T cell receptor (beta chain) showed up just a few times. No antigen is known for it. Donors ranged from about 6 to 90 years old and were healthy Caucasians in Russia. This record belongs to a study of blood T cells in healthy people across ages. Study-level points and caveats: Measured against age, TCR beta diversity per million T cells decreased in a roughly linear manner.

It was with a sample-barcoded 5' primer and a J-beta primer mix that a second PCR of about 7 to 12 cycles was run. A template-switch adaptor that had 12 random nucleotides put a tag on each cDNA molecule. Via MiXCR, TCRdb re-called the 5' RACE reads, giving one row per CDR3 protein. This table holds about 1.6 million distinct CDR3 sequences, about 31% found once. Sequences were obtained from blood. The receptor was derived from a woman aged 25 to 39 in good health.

The CDR3 bases are TGTGCCAGCAGCCCCGGACTAGCGGGGGGGCCGGAAGAGACCCAGTACTTC. This sequence encodes CASSPGLAGGPEETQYF. The gene calls are TRBV5-4 and TRBJ2-5, with 15 bases lining up with TRBD2. The V segment lost 4 bases and the J segment 3 bases; nucleotides outside the gene matches: 7. CDR1 and CDR2 (germline): SGHNT, YYREEE (reference sequence). This CDR3 has 17 amino acids.